The 32 T cell receptor beta chains below were found in one sample sequenced in a study of monozygotic twins with inflammatory bowel disease. Following a re-call of the 5' RACE reads, TCRdb has one entry per CDR3 protein and lacks DNA. The sample table includes approximately 330,000 distinct CDR3 sequences. Sequencing was done on a sample of blood. The receptors shown here come from a human donor with ulcerative colitis or Crohn's disease, or a healthy co-twin of an affected twin (not recorded which).

The CDR3 here is CASSFGDRGPNQPQHF. The chain carries TRBV7-8 and TRBJ1-5; TCRdb calls TRBD1, which cannot be checked without DNA. This CDR3 spans 16 amino acids. Germline CDR1 is SGHVS and CDR2 is FQNEAQ.

J is TRBJ1-1 and V is TRBV2; TCRdb calls TRBD1, which cannot be checked without DNA. Germline values: CDR1 SNHLY, CDR2 FYNNEI. This CDR3 has 15 amino acids. CDR3: CASTWDRDGGTEAFF.

The CDR3 loop is CASSPISSGRGYTQYF. The chain recombines TRBV4-3 with TRBJ2-3; the TRBD2 assignment by TCRdb is unverifiable without DNA. The CDR3 loop spans 16 amino acids. Germline V gene lookup returns CDR1 LGHNA and CDR2 YSLEER.

The rearrangement joins TRBV5-1 to TRBJ2-1; absent DNA, TCRdb's TRBD2 call cannot be checked. Germline-derived CDR1 and CDR2 are SGHRS and YFSETQ. The CDR3 has 15 amino acids. The CDR3 sequence is CASRTSGGFGNEQFF.

The V gene is TRBV20-1, the J gene TRBJ2-1; TCRdb gives TRBD1 as the D gene, but with no DNA this cannot be confirmed. Looked up from germline, CDR1 is DFQATT and CDR2 is SNEGSKA (reference sequence). CDR3 length: 14 residues. CDR3 sequence: CSAMGTGGVNEQFF.

The chain employs TRBV27 and TRBJ2-7; checking the TCRdb D call of TRBD1 is not possible without DNA. The V gene's germline CDR1 is MNHEY and CDR2 SMNVEV (reference sequence). This CDR3 is built from 15 residues. The CDR3 spells CASSLYQGIIGEQYF.

The V call is TRBV7-8, the J call TRBJ2-4. From germline, CDR1 is SGHVS and CDR2 FQNEAQ. The CDR3 contains 15 residues. The CDR3 sequence: CASSSDRVAKNIQYF.

This chain links TRBV4-1 with TRBJ2-4; TCRdb's assignment of TRBD2 cannot be checked, as there is no DNA. The CDR3 contains 14 residues. Germline lookup yields CDR1 MGHRA and CDR2 YSYEKL. The CDR3: CASSQGVGEAVQYF.

J is TRBJ2-7 and V is TRBV5-1. Germline V gene lookup returns CDR1 SGHRS and CDR2 YFSETQ. The CDR3 sequence is 14 residues long. CDR3 residues: CASSLGARSYEQYF.

This chain joins TRBV5-5 and TRBJ1-1. Germline V CDR1 and CDR2: SGHKS, YYEKEE (reference sequence). The CDR3 contains 15 residues. Here the CDR3 reads CASSLGPTKGTEAFF.

The chain couples TRBV27 to TRBJ2-3; TCRdb selects TRBD2, and the lack of DNA leaves this call unchecked. CDR1 and CDR2 (germline): MNHEY, SMNVEV (reference sequence). This CDR3 has 17 residues. CDR3 loop: CASSFSGGGRIGDTQYF.

V gene TRBV18 combines with J gene TRBJ1-1; TCRdb's D call of TRBD1 is untestable without DNA. The CDR3 is 14 amino acids. Germline CDR1 is KGHSH and CDR2 is LQKENI. CDR3 region: CASSPIQGAGEAFF.

The chain has TRBV20-1 and TRBJ1-5; as DNA is missing, the TRBD1 call by TCRdb cannot be tested. This CDR3 is 14 amino acids long. Germline CDR1 reads DFQATT; CDR2 reads SNEGSKA (reference sequence). CDR3 protein: CSARDPQGDQPQHF.

J is TRBJ1-2 and V is TRBV6-5. This CDR3 spans 16 amino acids. Germline V gene lookup returns CDR1 MNHEY and CDR2 SVGAGI. CDR3 region: CASSYSGGTPNYGYTF.

V is TRBV4-1 and J is TRBJ2-5; TCRdb selects TRBD1, and the lack of DNA leaves this call unchecked. The CDR3 is made up of 17 amino acids. The V gene's germline CDR1 is MGHRA and CDR2 YSYEKL. CDR3 residues: CASSQVQGTWGLETQYF.

The chain employs TRBV7-8 and TRBJ2-2. The CDR3 spans 15 residues. Germline CDR1 reads SGHVS; CDR2 reads FQNEAQ. CDR3 amino acids: CASSLYFGLTGELFF.

The V and J genes are TRBV2 and TRBJ1-2; TCRdb's assignment of TRBD1 cannot be checked, as there is no DNA. Germline V gene lookup returns CDR1 SNHLY and CDR2 FYNNEI. This CDR3 comprises 15 residues. CDR3 region: CASRPPGTDLYGYTF.

The chain joins TRBV6-5 to TRBJ1-1. The CDR3 sequence is 15 residues long. Germline CDR1 MNHEY, CDR2 SVGAGI. The CDR3 reads CASSYNGGENREAFF.

The chain combines TRBV20-1 with TRBJ1-5. Germline assignment: CDR1 DFQATT and CDR2 SNEGSKA (reference sequence). The CDR3 is 12 amino acids. CDR3 region: CSARDQGQPQHF.

This sequence joins TRBV11-1 and TRBJ2-2; there is no DNA to check the TCRdb D call of TRBD1. The CDR3 extends over 18 amino acids. The germline CDR1 and CDR2 sequences are SGHAT and FQDESV (reference sequence). This CDR3 is CASRSQYKDRQNTGELFF.

The rearrangement uses TRBV24-1 and TRBJ2-1; TCRdb picks TRBD1, but there is no DNA to check that call. The germline CDR1 and CDR2 sequences are KGHDR and SFDVKD. This CDR3 spans 16 amino acids. CDR3 in amino acids: CATSDLDRNRGDEQFF.

V gene TRBV19 combines with J gene TRBJ2-1; TCRdb's D call of TRBD1 is untestable without DNA. The germline V gene encodes CDR1 LNHDA and CDR2 SQIVND (reference sequence). The CDR3 totals 13 residues. The CDR3 loop reads CASSIGQNNEQFF.

The CDR3 here is CASSLVGGGTYEQYF. The chain uses TRBV28 and TRBJ2-7; TCRdb's assignment of TRBD1 cannot be checked, as there is no DNA. Germline V gene data show CDR1 as MDHEN and CDR2 as SYDVKM. The CDR3 length is 15 residues. Variable domain in full (rest from reference TRBV28 and TRBJ2-7): DVKVTQSSRYLVKRTGEKVFLECVQDMDHENMFWYRQDPGLGLRLIYFSYDVKMKEKGDIPEGYSVSREKKERFSLILESASTNQTSMYLCASSLVGGGTYEQYFGPGTRLTVT.

The chain is built from TRBV5-6 and TRBJ2-5. The CDR3 has 14 amino acids. Germline CDR1 is SGHDT and CDR2 is YYEEEE. CDR3 loop: CASSLAGLGETQYF.

The J gene is TRBJ2-2, the V gene TRBV12-3 or TRBV12-4; there is no DNA to check the TCRdb D call of TRBD2. This CDR3 is 14 amino acids long. The CDR3 is CASTKAGGTGELFF.

The chain uses TRBV6-5 and TRBJ1-5. In germline, CDR1 is MNHEY, CDR2 SVGAGI. This CDR3 contains 13 residues. This CDR3 is CASSYSFAQPQHF.

The J gene is TRBJ2-7, the V gene TRBV12-3 or TRBV12-4; the TCRdb D gene call, TRBD1, has no DNA to confirm it. The CDR3 spans 14 residues. CDR3 region: CASSRSGGSYEQYF.

The V and J genes are TRBV20-1 and TRBJ1-5. The CDR3 contains 15 residues. The germline V gene has CDR1 DFQATT and CDR2 SNEGSKA (reference sequence). The CDR3: CSAPETGRFNQPQHF.

The chain combines TRBV11-2 with TRBJ2-3. Germline V lookup: CDR1 SGHAT, CDR2 FQNNGV. CDR3 length: 12 amino acids. This chain's CDR3 is CASSRPENTQYF.

This rearrangement joins TRBV10-3 to TRBJ2-1. Germline values: CDR1 ENHRY, CDR2 SYGVKD. This CDR3 is 13 amino acids long. CDR3 loop: CAITGAAQNEQFF.

This chain joins TRBV7-6 and TRBJ1-6; with no DNA, the TCRdb D assignment of TRBD1 cannot be verified. This CDR3 spans 16 amino acids. From germline, CDR1 is SGHVS and CDR2 FNYEAQ. The CDR3 reads CASSLLGQGTNSPLHF.

The V gene is TRBV29-1, the J gene TRBJ2-1; absent DNA, TCRdb's TRBD2 call cannot be checked. CDR3 size: 16 residues. Germline-derived CDR1 and CDR2 are SQVTM and ANQGSEA. CDR3: CSALVAGEVSYNEQFF.